Presented here are 23 T cell receptor beta chains from one specimen sequenced in a study of T-cell reconstitution after alpha-beta-depleted transplantation in children. Preparation of the TCRbeta library was carried out with unique molecular identifiers. TCRdb reanalysed the PCR reads using MiXCR and keeps one entry per CDR3 protein. The table lists roughly 500,000 distinct CDR3 sequences, roughly 33% of them singletons. Material: PBMCs from the stem cell graft donor, obtained from the stem cell graft. The source is a human donor who donated a stem cell graft to a child with aplastic anemia.

The sample holds a few counts of this clonotype. The chain combines TRBV4-3 with TRBJ2-6; D might be TRBD1 (6 bases). The ends were cut back, 4 bases at V and 0 bases at J, with 13 bases in the middle. This CDR3 has 17 residues. CDR1 and CDR2 from the germline V gene are LGHNA and YSLEER. The CDR3 loop is CASSPGTLNSGANVLTF. CDR3 in DNA: TGCGCCAGCAGCCCAGGGACACTAAACTCTGGGGCCAACGTCCTGACTTTC.

This chain links TRBV24-1 with TRBJ2-5; D ambiguous. The V end lost 9 bases, the J end lost 2 bases, and 12 bases lay between the germline ends. The CDR3 has 13 amino acids. The V gene's germline CDR1 is KGHDR and CDR2 SFDVKD. The chain's CDR3 is CATRRAAQETQYF. CDR3 coding DNA: TGTGCCACCCGCCGGGCAGCTCAAGAGACCCAGTACTTC.

DNA of the CDR3: TGCGCCAGCAGCCAAGGTCCTCCCCACCCCCGAGATACGCAGTATTTT. It specifies CASSQGPPHPRDTQYF. The gene calls are TRBV4-1 and TRBJ2-3; D is uncertain. Germline V gives CDR1 MGHRA, CDR2 YSYEKL. The CDR3 is 16 amino acids. Between the trimmed V and J ends, which lost 1 base and 5 bases, there was a span of 16 bases.

The rearrangement uses TRBV11-3 and TRBJ2-1; 9 nucleotides match TRBD2. CDR3 length equals 15 residues. Unmatched junction bases numbered 8, after V lost 4 bases and J lost 7 bases. The germline V gene has CDR1 SGHNT and CDR2 YENEEA. DNA of the CDR3: TGTGCCAGCAGCTCAAGACTAGCGGCCCGGAATGAGCAGTTCTTC. Its protein product is CASSSRLAARNEQFF.

Only a few counts were recorded for this clonotype. The chain is built from TRBV11-3 and TRBJ1-1; weak D call: TRBD1 (5 bases). The CDR3 is 13 amino acids. Germline loops: CDR1 SGHNT, CDR2 YENEEA. Trimming pared 6 bases from V and 1 base from J, leaving 9 bases between. In DNA, the CDR3 is TGTGCCAGCAGGGACACCACGAACACTGAAGCTTTCTTT. It yields the protein CASRDTTNTEAFF.

In its sample, this clonotype was seen a few times. The J gene is TRBJ2-1, the V gene TRBV20-1; 10 nucleotides align to TRBD2. The length of the CDR3 is 15 residues. J lost 9 bases, V lost 2 bases, and 10 bases had no gene match. Germline values: CDR1 DFQATT, CDR2 SNEGSKA (reference sequence). In DNA, the CDR3 is TGCAGTGCTAGACCGAGCGGGAGGGTACAAAGTGAGCAGTTCTTC. This translates into CSARPSGRVQSEQFF.

This clonotype was counted many times. This sequence joins TRBV6-1 and TRBJ2-7; 8 positions match TRBD2. CDR1 MNHNS and CDR2 SASEGT come from the germline V gene. The CDR3 consists of 14 residues. V was clipped by 8 bases and J by 3 bases; unmatched bases: 9. DNA for the CDR3: TGTGCCAGCTCGGTTAGCGGGACCCACTACGAGCAGTACGTC. Protein product: CASSVSGTHYEQYV.

The CDR3 is CASSTGLAGGNNEQFF. CDR3 DNA sequence: TGCGCCAGCAGCACCGGACTAGCGGGGGGAAACAATGAGCAGTTCTTC. The chain is built from TRBV5-1 and TRBJ2-1, with TRBD2 matching 14 bases. CDR1 and CDR2 (germline): SGHRS, YFSETQ. This CDR3 spans 16 amino acids. V shed 4 bases, J shed 5 bases, and the junction held 5 bases outside the gene matches.

The chain employs TRBV27 and TRBJ2-2, with D perhaps matching TRBD2 (6 bases). Trimming shortened V by 3 bases and J by 5 bases, and 13 bases separated the two germline ends. The V gene's germline CDR1 is MNHEY and CDR2 SMNVEV (reference sequence). CDR3 length: 15 residues. CDR3 in DNA: TGTGCCAGCAGTTTCTATCTTGGGGGGACCGGGGAGCTGTTTTTT. It specifies CASSFYLGGTGELFF.

The chain combines TRBV12-3 or TRBV12-4 with TRBJ2-3, with TRBD1 matching 9 bases. The V gene end was trimmed by 3 bases and the J gene end by 5 bases; junction bases not matched to a gene: 9. The CDR3 loop spans 16 amino acids. The CDR3: CASSFSGTGTGDTQYF. CDR3 sequence (DNA): TGTGCCAGCAGTTTTTCTGGGACAGGGACGGGAGATACGCAGTATTTT.

This clonotype appeared a few times. The V gene is TRBV29-1, the J gene TRBJ2-1, with 10 bases fitting TRBD2. The CDR3 totals 14 residues. After removal of 5 bases from V and 4 bases from J, the junction contained 5 bases not matched to a gene. CDR1 SQVTM and CDR2 ANQGSEA come from the germline V gene. The CDR3 sequence is CSVTPSGGYNEQFF. CDR3 DNA: TGCAGCGTTACCCCTAGCGGGGGTTACAATGAGCAGTTCTTC.

The chain links TRBV7-9 to TRBJ1-3; D is ambiguous. Germline CDR1 is SEHNR and CDR2 is FQNEAQ (reference sequence). CDR3 length equals 14 residues. V was cut by 1 base and J by 1 base, with 5 bases left in between. The CDR3 reads CASSLDVSGNTIYF. The CDR3, as DNA: TGTGCCAGCAGCTTAGACGTTTCTGGAAACACCATATATTTT.

The chain has TRBV20-1 and TRBJ2-1; D gene ambiguous. The CDR3 runs 17 residues. Per germline, CDR1 DFQATT and CDR2 SNEGSKA (reference sequence). The V end lost 0 bases, the J end lost 0 bases, and 15 bases lay between the germline ends. The CDR3 DNA reads as TGCAGTGCTAGAGAGGCCAGCTATTTTTCCTCCTACAATGAGCAGTTCTTC. Its protein product is CSAREASYFSSYNEQFF.

V usage is TRBV14 and J usage is TRBJ2-7; no reliable D call. Trimming left V 2 bases short and J 4 bases short, with 12 bases between. The CDR3 spans 14 residues. The germline V gene has CDR1 SGHDN and CDR2 FVKESK. The CDR3 sequence: CASSQTPRSYEQYV. CDR3 coding DNA: TGTGCCAGCAGCCAAACACCTCGGAGTTACGAGCAGTACGTC.

The J gene is TRBJ2-5, the V gene TRBV11-2, with 8 positions matching TRBD2. V gave up 5 bases and J gave up 0 bases; unmatched junction bases: 20. CDR3 length equals 20 residues. The germline V gene encodes CDR1 SGHAT and CDR2 FQNNGV. The CDR3 nucleotides are TGTGCCAGCAGCCCCCCGCAGATCTGGATGCGGGAGGTGCACCAAGAGACCCAGTACTTC. It codes for CASSPPQIWMREVHQETQYF.

The chain is built from TRBV9 and TRBJ1-1, with no clear D. Germline CDR1 reads SGDLS; CDR2 reads YYNGEE. V lost 2 bases, J lost 2 bases, and 10 bases lay in between. The CDR3 runs 14 residues. The CDR3 here is CASSVSHGNTEAFF. Here the CDR3 DNA reads TGTGCCAGCAGCGTCTCCCACGGAAACACTGAAGCTTTCTTT.

The V call is TRBV4-3, the J call TRBJ2-1; 13 bases are a match to TRBD2. The CDR3 loop spans 17 amino acids. Germline CDR1 and CDR2: LGHNA and YSLEER. The ends lost 4 bases at V and 3 bases at J; junction bases unmatched: 6. The chain's CDR3 is CASSLLLAGGNYNEQFF. Here the CDR3 DNA reads TGCGCCAGCAGCCTGTTACTAGCGGGGGGGAACTACAATGAGCAGTTCTTC.

The CDR3: CATSGGDRERYEQYV. In nucleotides, the CDR3 is TGTGCCACCAGCGGAGGGGACAGGGAAAGATACGAGCAGTACGTC. The V call is TRBV15, the J call TRBJ2-7; 9 bases are shared with TRBD1. The CDR3 is 15 amino acids. CDR1 and CDR2 (germline): LNHNV, YYDKDF (reference sequence). J was trimmed by 4 bases and V by 5 bases; bases with no gene match: 9.

This clonotype was seen a few times. This chain uses TRBV4-2 with TRBJ2-7; 8 bases map to TRBD2. The CDR3 has 15 residues. CDR1 and CDR2 from the germline V gene are LGHNA and YNFKEQ. The V and J ends lost 0 bases and 2 bases, in that order; junction bases with no gene match: 3. The CDR3 here is CASSQDGGGPYEQYF. The CDR3 DNA follows: TGTGCCAGCAGCCAAGATGGCGGGGGGCCCTACGAGCAGTACTTC.

This clonotype was seen a few times. The V gene is TRBV29-1, the J gene TRBJ1-1; TRBD1 might be the D (5 bases). V lost 0 bases and J lost 11, with 16 bases in between. This CDR3 has 13 residues. Germline CDR1 is SQVTM and CDR2 is ANQGSEA. The CDR3 sequence is CSVEEPGGMKAFF. CDR3 sequence (DNA): TGCAGCGTTGAAGAACCGGGGGGGATGAAGGCTTTCTTT.

This clonotype was seen only a few times. This chain links TRBV7-2 with TRBJ2-7, with D hard to call. Germline CDR1 reads SGHTA; CDR2 reads FQGNSA. Trimming removed 5 bases from V and 1 base from J, with 12 bases in between. The CDR3 consists of 14 residues. The CDR3 nucleotides read TGTGCCAGCAGCGGACCGCCGGGTTCCTACGAGCAGTACTTC. This encodes CASSGPPGSYEQYF.

The chain links TRBV20-1 to TRBJ1-2; 9 bases match TRBD1. J gave up 4 bases and V 3 bases, and 9 bases lay outside the gene matches. Germline V gives CDR1 DFQATT, CDR2 SNEGSKA (reference sequence). This CDR3 contains 15 residues. As DNA, the CDR3 is TGCAGTGCTAGTCCTGGGACAGGGATCGGCTATGGCTACACCTTC. Its protein product is CSASPGTGIGYGYTF.

This clonotype was observed many times. This chain joins TRBV4-3 and TRBJ1-2; unclear D gene. The CDR3 has 15 amino acids. V was shortened by 1 base and J by 2 bases, with 11 bases between the two germline ends. Germline V lookup: CDR1 LGHNA, CDR2 YSLEER. The CDR3 sequence is CASSQAVGRNYGYTF. The CDR3 nucleotides are TGCGCCAGCAGCCAAGCAGTGGGGAGAAACTATGGCTACACCTTC.